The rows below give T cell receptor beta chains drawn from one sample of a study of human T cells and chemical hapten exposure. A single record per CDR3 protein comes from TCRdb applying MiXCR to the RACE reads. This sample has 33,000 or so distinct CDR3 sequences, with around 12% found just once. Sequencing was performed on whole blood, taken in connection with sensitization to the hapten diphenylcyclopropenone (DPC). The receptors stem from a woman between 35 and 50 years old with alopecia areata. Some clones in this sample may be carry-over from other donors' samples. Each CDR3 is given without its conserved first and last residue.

CDR3 protein: ASSLGQGTDTQY
V gene: TRBV13

CDR3 protein: SAATSLNTEAF
V gene: TRBV29-1

CDR3 protein: ASSDGSSTDTQY
V gene: TRBV5-6

CDR3 protein: ASSQELAGGPREQY
V gene: TRBV4-2

CDR3 protein: SAVVRGTDTQY
V gene: TRBV20-1

CDR3 protein: ASSLAYGDSNTGELF
V gene: TRBV11-3

CDR3 protein: ASSLKGPQGYYEQY
V gene: TRBV7-2

CDR3 protein: ASSSNPWRDSSSGANVLT
V gene: TRBV7-6

CDR3 protein: ASSLLAGGNTGELF
V gene: TRBV7-9

CDR3 protein: ASSLIPDTQY
V gene: TRBV7-6

CDR3 protein: ASSQVWAETQY
V gene: TRBV4-1

CDR3 protein: ASSLRTGGAGETQY
V gene: TRBV7-2

CDR3 protein: AISVGQGMSEAF
V gene: TRBV10-3

CDR3 protein: SAISALGSAGPGANVLT
V gene: TRBV20-1

CDR3 protein: AWSLDTQY
V gene: TRBV30

CDR3 protein: ASRQASSSYNSPLH
V gene: TRBV25-1

CDR3 protein: ASRPGQIVTEAF
V gene: TRBV28

CDR3 protein: ASSLLQGNEQY
V gene: TRBV5-1

CDR3 protein: ASSPEREGPYEQY
V gene: TRBV28

CDR3 protein: ASSATQRRKLF
V gene: TRBV28

CDR3 protein: SAMNPTGSYEQY
V gene: TRBV29-1

CDR3 protein: SASGRALGEQY
V gene: TRBV20-1

CDR3 protein: AIRGQVNTGELF
V gene: TRBV10-3

CDR3 protein: ASSPHRGSGYT
V gene: TRBV3-1

CDR3 protein: ASSPAGQNTGELF
V gene: TRBV12-3/TRBV12-4

CDR3 protein: VSSPPPGQGDQETQY
V gene: TRBV7-6

CDR3 protein: ASSKTVDQPQH
V gene: TRBV19

CDR3 protein: ASSQEGGGRNYGYT
V gene: TRBV4-1

CDR3 protein: ASSPNHPYYYNEQF
V gene: TRBV27

CDR3 protein: ASSPSAAGPLNSPLH
V gene: TRBV18

CDR3 protein: ASPAPGARLGT
V gene: TRBV28

CDR3 protein: ASSLAGQAPGETQY
V gene: TRBV5-1

CDR3 protein: ASSPGTGDITEAF
V gene: TRBV3-1

CDR3 protein: ASQENYGYT
V gene: TRBV28

CDR3 protein: ASSLGLMNTEAF
V gene: TRBV11-2

CDR3 protein: ASSFLARSYNEQF
V gene: TRBV5-4

CDR3 protein: ASSDWTENYNEQF
V gene: TRBV9

CDR3 protein: ASSQEWVGGREQF
V gene: TRBV4-1

CDR3 protein: ASKAGSDYGYT
V gene: TRBV6-6

CDR3 protein: ASSFGGAAGSGNTIY
V gene: TRBV3-1

CDR3 protein: ATSRVYGGSQY
V gene: TRBV15

CDR3 protein: ASSEDHQSSYEQY
V gene: TRBV27

CDR3 protein: ASSGVGSGELF
V gene: TRBV10-2

CDR3 protein: ASSLTQSSTDTRY
V gene: TRBV7-9

CDR3 protein: SVGLAGEETQY
V gene: TRBV29-1

CDR3 protein: SVEDLRQTYGYT
V gene: TRBV29-1

CDR3 protein: ASSLVQWAGAGELF
V gene: TRBV7-3

CDR3 protein: ASNAPGTSGGQSTDTQY
V gene: TRBV6-6

CDR3 protein: ASSLAPGTYEQY
V gene: TRBV5-1

CDR3 protein: ASSYRQEDKD
V gene: TRBV6-6

CDR3 protein: SAQVLDTEAF
V gene: TRBV29-1

CDR3 protein: ATRRGQNTGELF
V gene: TRBV24-1

CDR3 protein: ASSQTPVQPQH
V gene: TRBV3-1

CDR3 protein: ASSWGAGGKAPLH
V gene: TRBV27

CDR3 protein: ASSGGSGTPLIQF
V gene: TRBV10-1

CDR3 protein: ASSQGQVTEAF
V gene: TRBV7-3

CDR3 protein: ASSETSGGYEQY
V gene: TRBV2

CDR3 protein: ATSPTPNEQF
V gene: TRBV24-1

CDR3 protein: ASSPGGGDIAYEQY
V gene: TRBV18